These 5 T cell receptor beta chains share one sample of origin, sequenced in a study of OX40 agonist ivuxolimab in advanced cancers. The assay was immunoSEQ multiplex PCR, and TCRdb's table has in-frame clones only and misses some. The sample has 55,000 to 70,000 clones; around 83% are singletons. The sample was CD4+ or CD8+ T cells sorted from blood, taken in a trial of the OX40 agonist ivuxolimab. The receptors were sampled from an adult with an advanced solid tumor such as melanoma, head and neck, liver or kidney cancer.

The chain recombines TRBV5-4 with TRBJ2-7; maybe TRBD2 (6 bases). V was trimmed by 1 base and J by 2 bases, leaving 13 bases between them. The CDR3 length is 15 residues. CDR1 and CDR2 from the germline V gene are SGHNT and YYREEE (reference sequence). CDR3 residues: CASSLWGGAAYEQYF. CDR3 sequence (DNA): TGTGCCAGCAGCTTGTGGGGCGGGGCAGCCTACGAGCAGTACTTC.

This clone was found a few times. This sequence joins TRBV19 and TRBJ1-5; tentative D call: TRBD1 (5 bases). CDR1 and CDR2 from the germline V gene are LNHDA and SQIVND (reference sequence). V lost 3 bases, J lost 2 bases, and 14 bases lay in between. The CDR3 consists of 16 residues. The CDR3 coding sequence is TGTGCCAGTAGTATGTCTGGCAGGGTGGGCAATCAGCCCCAGCATTTT. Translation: CASSMSGRVGNQPQHF.

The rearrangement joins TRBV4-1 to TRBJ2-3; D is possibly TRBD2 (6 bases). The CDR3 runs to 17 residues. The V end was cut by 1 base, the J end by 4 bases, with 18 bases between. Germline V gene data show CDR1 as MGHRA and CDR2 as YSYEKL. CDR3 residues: CASSQALGTPRADTQYF. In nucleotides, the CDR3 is TGCGCCAGCAGCCAAGCCCTCGGGACTCCCCGGGCAGATACGCAGTATTTT.

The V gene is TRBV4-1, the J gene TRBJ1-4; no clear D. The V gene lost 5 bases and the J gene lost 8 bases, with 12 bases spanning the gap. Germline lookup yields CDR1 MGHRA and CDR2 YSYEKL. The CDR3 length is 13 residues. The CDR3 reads CASSSLGGEKLFF. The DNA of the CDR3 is TGCGCCAGCAGCTCCCTGGGAGGGGAAAAACTGTTTTTT.

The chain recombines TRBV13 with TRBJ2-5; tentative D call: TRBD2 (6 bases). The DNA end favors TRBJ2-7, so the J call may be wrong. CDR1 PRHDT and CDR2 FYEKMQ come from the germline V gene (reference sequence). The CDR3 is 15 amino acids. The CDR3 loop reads CASRGSGPFSYEQYF. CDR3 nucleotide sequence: TGTGCCAGCAGGGGGAGCGGGCCATTCTCCTACGAGCAGTACTTC.